Following are 22 T cell receptor beta chains from one sample sequenced in a study of Graves' ophthalmopathy and Graves' hyperthyroidism. TCR beta CDR3 amplification used RNA transcripts. First-round RT-PCR employed HTBI primers, with a second-round multiplex PCR after it. TCRdb re-derived calls from the multiplex PCR reads in MiXCR, one entry per CDR3 protein. The sample includes approximately 700,000 distinct CDR3 sequences, about two fifths of them seen just once. Sequenced input: peripheral blood. These receptors were obtained from an adult man with Graves' ophthalmopathy.

CDR3 amino acids: CASSLESGNYEQYF. In nucleotides, the CDR3 is TGTGCCAGCAGCTTAGAAAGCGGAAACTACGAGCAGTACTTC. This chain connects TRBV11-2 to TRBJ2-7, with TRBD2 as a possible D gene (5 bases). The CDR3 sequence is 14 residues long. Trimming removed 0 bases at V and 3 bases at J, with 9 bases between. Germline V gives CDR1 SGHAT, CDR2 FQNNGV.

This clonotype was found many times. The V call is TRBV29-1, the J call TRBJ1-1; TRBD1 might be the D (6 bases). The CDR3 spans 11 residues. Germline CDR1 and CDR2: SQVTM and ANQGSEA. The V end lost 4 bases, the J end lost 5 bases, and 8 bases lay between the germline ends. The CDR3 reads CSVVRGTEAFF. The CDR3 DNA is TGCAGCGTTGTCAGGGGAACTGAAGCTTTCTTT.

This clonotype was picked up many times. The rearrangement joins TRBV7-9 to TRBJ1-6; D remains unclear. The V gene's germline CDR1 is SEHNR and CDR2 FQNEAQ (reference sequence). V was shortened by 6 bases and J by 4 bases, with 13 bases between the two germline ends. This CDR3 is built from 15 residues. CDR3 residues: CASRAGLMYNSPLHF. CDR3 DNA: TGTGCCAGCAGAGCCGGCCTGATGTATAATTCACCCCTCCACTTT.

This clonotype was recorded many times. V gene TRBV7-9 combines with J gene TRBJ1-5; D ambiguous. V was cut by 5 bases and J by 3 bases, with 11 bases left in between. CDR1 and CDR2 (germline): SEHNR, FQNEAQ (reference sequence). The CDR3 length is 14 residues. CDR3 bases: TGTGCCAGCAGCAATTGGGGTCTCAATCAGCCCCAGCATTTT. Translation gives CASSNWGLNQPQHF.

This clonotype was recorded at least ten times. This chain connects TRBV7-2 to TRBJ1-5, with a tentative D call TRBD1 (5 bases). CDR1 SGHTA and CDR2 FQGNSA come from the germline V gene. The CDR3 spans 14 residues. The V end lost 2 bases, the J end lost 3 bases, and 8 bases lay between the germline ends. CDR3 coding DNA: TGTGCCAGCAGCTTATGGGGGGACAATCAGCCCCAGCATTTT. As protein: CASSLWGDNQPQHF.

J is TRBJ1-1 and V is TRBV10-3; no clear D gene. Looked up from germline, CDR1 is ENHRY and CDR2 is SYGVKD. The CDR3 consists of 15 residues. V lost 10 bases to trimming and J lost 0 bases, with 18 bases between them. Written as DNA, the CDR3 is TGTGCCAGCAATTACGGGCGACGGGTGAACACTGAAGCTTTCTTT. Its translation: CASNYGRRVNTEAFF.

Concerning this clonotype: One base away lies a much larger clone, so this may be a sequencing read error. This chain links TRBV10-2 with TRBJ2-1, with TRBD2 identical over 7 bases. This CDR3 comprises 14 residues. Germline V gene data show CDR1 as WSHSY and CDR2 as SAAADI. The junction had 6 bases not matched to a gene; V was cut back by 0 bases and J by 10 bases. CDR3 in amino acids: CASSESAPGGEQFF. Written as DNA, the CDR3 is TGCGCCAGCAGTGAGTCGGCTCCCGGGGGGGAGCAGTTCTTC.

Ten or more counts support this clonotype. The J gene is TRBJ2-5, the V gene TRBV7-6; D is uncertain. V lost 1 base to trimming and J lost 5 bases, with 17 bases between them. The CDR3 sequence is 16 residues long. CDR1 is SGHVS, CDR2 FNYEAQ, per germline. Here the CDR3 reads CASSLGLGSPLETQYF. The CDR3 bases are TGTGCCAGCAGCTTAGGGCTAGGGTCACCCTTGGAGACCCAGTACTTC.

As concerns this clonotype: This may arise from a read error, as a much more abundant clone is one base away. V usage is TRBV20-1 and J usage is TRBJ1-1, with 7 bases that match TRBD1. This CDR3 is 15 amino acids long. Germline trimming cut 3 bases from V and 10 bases from J; bases unmatched to any gene: 17. Germline V gene data show CDR1 as DFQATT and CDR2 as SNEGSKA (reference sequence). CDR3 amino acids: CSASDDRETTQRAFF. The DNA of the CDR3 is TGCAGTGCTAGTGATGACAGGGAGACGACCCAGAGAGCTTTCTTT.

This clonotype was picked up many times. This chain joins TRBV28 and TRBJ1-2; 7 bases are shared with TRBD1. CDR1 and CDR2 (germline): MDHEN, SYDVKM. The CDR3 is 14 amino acids. V trimming: 6 bases; J trimming: 2 bases; junction bases outside the gene matches: 6. The CDR3 DNA is TGTGCCAGCAGCCTCATACAGGGGAACTATGGCTACACCTTC. This translates into CASSLIQGNYGYTF.

This clonotype has just one count. The rearrangement links TRBV7-9 to TRBJ2-1, with 7 bases fitting TRBD2. Germline CDR1 SEHNR, CDR2 FQNEAQ (reference sequence). The ends lost 4 bases at V and 0 bases at J; junction bases unmatched: 6. The CDR3 extends over 16 amino acids. Here the CDR3 reads CASSSLRGSSYNEQFF. The CDR3 coding sequence is TGTGCCAGCAGCTCACTGCGGGGGAGCTCCTACAATGAGCAGTTCTTC.

Only a few counts were recorded for this clonotype. The chain recombines TRBV2 with TRBJ1-5; 9 bases fit TRBD1. The V gene's germline CDR1 is SNHLY and CDR2 FYNNEI. This CDR3 has 16 residues. As DNA, the CDR3 is TGTGCTAGGCAGGGGACAGGGCTAGTAGCAAATCAGCCCCAGCATTTT. Its translation is CARQGTGLVANQPQHF. The full variable domain, its missing parts supplied by reference TRBV2 and TRBJ1-5, is EPEVTQTPSHQVTQMGQEVILRCVPISNHLYFYWYRQILGQKVEFLVSFYNNEISEKSEIFDDQFSVERPDGSNFTLKIRSTKLEDSAMYFCARQGTGLVANQPQHFGDGTRLSIL.

For this clonotype: Since a much larger clone is just one base distant, this may be a read error. The chain has TRBV20-1 and TRBJ1-3; unclear D gene. Trimming pared 3 bases from V and 0 bases from J, leaving 9 bases between. Germline-derived CDR1 and CDR2 are DFQATT and SNEGSKA (reference sequence). The CDR3 loop spans 14 amino acids. CDR3 sequence: CSARPPASGNTIYF. Written as DNA, the CDR3 is TGCAGTGCTAGGCCCCCCGCCTCTGGAAACACCATATATTTT.

This chain connects TRBV2 to TRBJ1-5, with D uncertain. Germline V gene data show CDR1 as SNHLY and CDR2 as FYNNEI. The V and J ends lost 5 bases and 2 bases respectively, with 10 bases between them. The CDR3 has 14 amino acids. CDR3 loop: CASSYNGGNQPQHF. The CDR3 region has the DNA TGTGCCAGCAGTTACAACGGGGGCAATCAGCCCCAGCATTTT.

The chain couples TRBV11-2 to TRBJ2-5, with D possibly TRBD1 on 6 matching bases. V shed 2 bases and J shed 2 bases, with 27 bases lying between them. Germline CDR1 SGHAT, CDR2 FQNNGV. The CDR3 has 20 amino acids. The CDR3 DNA sequence: TGTGCCAGCAGCTTATCTCCCGGGGTGTTTGTAACCGGACAGCAAGAGACCCAGTACTTC. Protein: CASSLSPGVFVTGQQETQYF.

This clonotype was detected a few times. A junction boundary mismatches the germline segment, possibly from a read error. The rearrangement joins TRBV10-3 to TRBJ1-1; weak D call: TRBD1 (6 bases). The germline gives CDR1 ENHRY, CDR2 SYGVKD. CDR3 length: 15 amino acids. CDR3 coding DNA: TGTGCCAGCAGTGAAGAGCCGGGGGCCAACACTGAAGCTTTCTTT. Amino acid sequence: CASSEEPGANTEAFF.

This clonotype has a count of ten or more. The V and J genes are TRBV29-1 and TRBJ1-2, with TRBD1 matching 8 bases. Germline V gives CDR1 SQVTM, CDR2 ANQGSEA. The CDR3 consists of 15 residues. With V trimmed by 3 bases and J by 4 bases, 10 bases remained unmatched. CDR3 in amino acids: CSVDLLDREAYGYTF. CDR3 coding DNA: TGCAGCGTTGATTTGTTGGACAGGGAGGCCTATGGCTACACCTTC.

As to this clonotype: Only one base separates this from a far larger clonotype, so it likely reflects a read error. This CDR3 is missing its conserved last phenylalanine or tryptophan, likely due to a read error. The chain combines TRBV12-3 or TRBV12-4 with TRBJ1-1; D is unclear. CDR3 length: 14 amino acids. Deletions cut 1 base from V and 0 bases from J, with 6 bases between. The CDR3 is CASSLGSVNTEAFL. As DNA, the CDR3 is TGTGCCAGCAGTTTAGGCAGCGTGAACACTGAAGCTTTCCTT.

The V gene is TRBV7-2, the J gene TRBJ1-6, with D possibly TRBD1 on 5 matching bases. Germline values: CDR1 SGHTA, CDR2 FQGNSA. The CDR3 extends over 15 amino acids. Trimming took off 0 bases at V and 7 bases at J, with 10 bases between the two ends. This CDR3 reads CASSLADSQNSPLHF. The CDR3 DNA reads as TGTGCCAGCAGCTTAGCAGACAGTCAAAATTCACCCCTCCACTTT.

The chain uses TRBV9 and TRBJ1-6, with 9 bases that match TRBD1. The V segment lost 4 bases and the J segment 9 bases; nucleotides outside the gene matches: 8. Germline CDR1 reads SGDLS; CDR2 reads YYNGEE. The CDR3 runs 15 residues. CDR3 DNA: TGTGCCAGCAGCCTGGGACAGGGAATTGCTTCACCCCTCCACTTT. Its translation is CASSLGQGIASPLHF. The variable domain in full, completed from reference TRBV9 and TRBJ1-6, reads DSGVTQTPKHLITATGQRVTLRCSPRSGDLSVYWYQQSLDQGLQFLIQYYNGEERAKGNILERFSAQQFPDLHSELNLSSLELGDSALYFCASSLGQGIASPLHFGNGTRLTVT.

This chain uses TRBV29-1 with TRBJ1-2; D may be TRBD1 (6 bases). The germline V and J ends were trimmed by 6 bases and 13 bases, with 21 bases remaining between them. Germline CDR1 and CDR2: SQVTM and ANQGSEA. The CDR3 runs 12 residues. Here the CDR3 DNA reads TGCAGCGTGCAGGGACTAGCGGGGGGGCTCACCTTC. It translates to CSVQGLAGGLTF. Full variable domain (rest looked up from reference TRBV29-1 and TRBJ1-2): SAVISQKPSRDICQRGTSLTIQCQVDSQVTMMFWYRQQPGQSLTLIATANQGSEATYESGFVIDKFPISRPNLTFSTLTVSNMSPEDSSIYLCSVQGLAGGLTFGSGTRLTVV.

The chain carries TRBV10-3 and TRBJ2-7, with a weak D call TRBD1 (8 bases). This CDR3 has 16 residues. In germline, CDR1 is ENHRY, CDR2 SYGVKD. The V end was cut by 2 bases, the J end by 1 base, with 15 bases between. The CDR3, as DNA: TGTGCCATCAGTGAGGGACAGGGAGGGAGTTCCTACGAGCAGTACTTC. Protein: CAISEGQGGSSYEQYF.